This entry lists 8 T cell receptor beta chains sequenced from one sample in a study of post-analysis software for immune sequencing data. Unique molecular identifiers were present in the TCR beta cDNA libraries. One entry per CDR3 protein, called by TCRdb with MiXCR from the PCR reads. Altogether around 190,000 distinct CDR3 sequences are present, 25% to 35% being singletons, with the ten largest covering roughly 3.5%. Their target antigens are unknown. Overall study findings and caveats: Roughly 5 TRBV segments (TRBV5-6, TRBV5-1 and TRBV20-1 among them) occurred more frequently in patients than in controls.

Sequenced sample: blood. The receptor source for this set is a girl under 18 with multiple sclerosis.

This clonotype has more than one count but fewer than ten. The chain employs TRBV25-1 and TRBJ2-6; D possibly corresponds to TRBD1 (5 bases). The germline V gene has CDR1 MGHDK and CDR2 SYGVNS. CDR3 length: 16 residues. Between the trimmed V and J ends, which lost 2 bases and 3 bases, there was a span of 11 bases. Written as DNA, the CDR3 is TGTGCCAGCAGTGAACAGGGAAGTGGTGGGGCCAACGTCCTGACTTTC. Amino acid sequence: CASSEQGSGGANVLTF.

This clonotype occurred a few times. The chain recombines TRBV25-1 with TRBJ2-7; 7 bases align to TRBD1. The trim removed 3 bases at V and 6 bases at J, leaving 2 bases unmatched. The germline V gene has CDR1 MGHDK and CDR2 SYGVNS. This CDR3 comprises 12 residues. This chain's CDR3 is CASSDDRVEQYF. The CDR3 coding sequence is TGTGCCAGCAGTGACGACAGGGTCGAGCAGTACTTC.

With respect to this clonotype: Germline is not matched at one junction end, which may reflect a read error. The chain recombines TRBV5-1 with TRBJ1-2; tentatively, D is TRBD1 (5 bases). This CDR3 is 18 amino acids long. Per the germline V gene, CDR1 is SGHRS and CDR2 is YFSETQ. The CDR3 sequence: CVSSLGTQGWGSPYGYTF. CDR3 sequence (DNA): TGCGTCAGCAGCTTAGGGACCCAGGGTTGGGGGTCTCCCTATGGCTACACCTTC.

As to this clonotype: A much more abundant neighbour one base away suggests this may be a read error. The J gene is TRBJ1-2, the V gene TRBV12-3 or TRBV12-4; 10 nucleotides line up with TRBD1. The CDR3 is 18 amino acids. DNA of the CDR3: TGTGCCAGCAGTCCTAGCGGGGGACAGGGGAAATCTAACTATGACTACACCTTC. It yields the protein CASSPSGGQGKSNYDYTF.

The table lists this clonotype with many counts. The rearrangement uses TRBV7-3 and TRBJ2-1; 7 positions match TRBD1. The CDR3 extends over 15 amino acids. The J segment lost 5 bases and the V segment lost 4 bases, leaving 8 bases of the junction unmatched. Germline assignment: CDR1 SGHTA and CDR2 FQGTGA. The CDR3 nucleotides read TGTGCCAGCAGCTGGACCGGGACAGCTAACAATGAGCAGTTCTTC. This gives the protein CASSWTGTANNEQFF. Drawing the rest from reference TRBV7-3 and TRBJ2-1, the complete variable domain is GAGVSQTPSNKVTEKGKYVELRCDPISGHTALYWYRQSLGQGPEFLIYFQGTGAADDSGLPNDRFFAVRPEGSVSTLKIQRTERGDSAVYLCASSWTGTANNEQFFGPGTRLTVL.

CDR3 DNA: TGCGCCAGCAGCTCTTTCGGGACAGGGGGTCCTGGGGCCAACGTCCTGACTTTC. Translating gives CASSSFGTGGPGANVLTF. This rearrangement joins TRBV5-1 to TRBJ2-6, with 11 bases that match TRBD1. V lost 3 bases and J lost 2; bases outside the gene matches: 7. CDR3 size: 18 residues. Germline lookup yields CDR1 SGHRS and CDR2 YFSETQ.

The sample holds a few counts of this clonotype. The chain recombines TRBV2 with TRBJ1-5, with D possibly TRBD1 on 6 matching bases. This CDR3 contains 16 residues. CDR1 is SNHLY and CDR2 is FYNNEI in the germline V gene. Trimming took 3 bases from V and 0 from J, leaving 12 bases between them. CDR3 sequence: CASSDDRIYSNQPQHF. In DNA form, the CDR3 reads TGTGCCAGCAGTGATGACAGGATTTATAGCAATCAGCCCCAGCATTTT. Complete variable domain (other parts from reference TRBV2 and TRBJ1-5): EPEVTQTPSHQVTQMGQEVILRCVPISNHLYFYWYRQILGQKVEFLVSFYNNEISEKSEIFDDQFSVERPDGSNFTLKIRSTKLEDSAMYFCASSDDRIYSNQPQHFGDGTRLSIL.

CDR3 in amino acids: CASSYPIGFPGHYGYTF. DNA for the CDR3: TGTGCCAGCAGTTACCCCATTGGGTTTCCGGGTCACTATGGCTACACCTTC. J is TRBJ1-2 and V is TRBV6-2 or TRBV6-3; D not resolved. V shed 2 bases and J shed 3 bases, with 19 bases lying between them. Per the germline V gene, CDR1 is MNHEY and CDR2 is SVGEGT. CDR3 length equals 17 residues.